This T cell receptor beta chain was identified during a study of blood T cell repertoires in COVID-19. Study-wide background: Samples representing acute and convalescent COVID-19 were sourced from the United States, Italy and Spain.

The CDR3 totals 15 residues. V gave up 6 bases and J gave up 5 bases; unmatched junction bases: 9. CDR1 and CDR2 from the germline V gene are SGHTS and YDEGEE. This clone was seen a handful of times. Using immunoSEQ multiplex PCR, the repertoire was profiled, and TCRdb retains in-frame clones only, with some absent. Among 220,000 or so clones listed, 89% were seen once. The TCR originated in a man aged 60 to 75 who had recovered from COVID-19. The source material was peripheral blood. This rearrangement joins TRBV5-8 to TRBJ1-5, with 9 bases that match TRBD1. The CDR3 here is CASISGQGKDQPQHF. CDR3 nucleotides: TGTGCCAGCATTTCTGGACAGGGGAAAGATCAGCCCCAGCATTTT.